This T cell receptor beta chain is from a study of blood T cell repertoires in COVID-19. As originally analysed: Estimated nucleated cell counts came from reference gene primer amplification. Sequencing was performed with immunoSEQ multiplex PCR; in TCRdb, only in-frame clones are kept and a portion is missing. V, J and clone size are taken as reported in that table, and D and trimming were inferred from the DNA itself. The sample lists fewer than 120,000 clones; more than 65% were seen once. This CDR3 spans 19 amino acids. The germline CDR1 and CDR2 sequences are PRHDT and FYEKMQ (reference sequence). The V end lost 2 bases, the J end lost 0 bases, and 20 bases lay between the germline ends.

The chain is built from TRBV13 and TRBJ1-3, with D perhaps TRBD1 (5 bases). This TCR was sampled from a woman of 80 years or more with acute or convalescent COVID-19. The sequencing input was peripheral blood. CDR3 DNA sequence: TGTGCCAGCAGCTTAAGGAGATTGGGGGGGGGACCCTCTGGAAACACCATATATTTT. It yields the protein CASSLRRLGGGPSGNTIYF. The full variable domain, its missing parts supplied by reference TRBV13 and TRBJ1-3, is AAGVIQSPRHLIKEKRETATLKCYPIPRHDTVYWYQQGPGQDPQFLISFYEKMQSDKGSIPDRFSAQQFSDYHSELNMSSLELGDSALYFCASSLRRLGGGPSGNTIYFGEGSWLTVV.